A selection of T cell receptor beta chains follows, all from one sample in a study of beta chain features in type 1 diabetes. Repertoires were generated with immunoSEQ multiplex PCR, while TCRdb's copy carries only in-frame clones and drops some. The data contain about 140,000 clones, 6.9% of them singletons. Sequencing was performed on central memory CD4+ T cells from blood. The origin of the receptors is a woman younger than 45 in good health. Each CDR3 is given with its conserved first and last residue. D genes are given only for firm matches. The size entry is marked missing in some rows and otherwise reads once, few, many or a size class.

d_gene: TRBD1
v_gene: TRBV15
abundance: few
j_gene: TRBJ2-3
CDR3aa: CATSRSLSGTGSTDTQYF
CDR3nt: TGTGCCACCAGCAGGTCCCTTTCCGGGACAGGGAGTACGGATACGCAGTATTTT

d_gene: TRBD1
v_gene: TRBV5-4
abundance: few
j_gene: TRBJ1-2
CDR3aa: CASSTGQVGYGYTF
CDR3nt: TGTGCCAGCAGCACGGGACAGGTGGGCTATGGCTACACCTTC

d_gene: -
v_gene: TRBV4-2
abundance: -
j_gene: TRBJ1-2
CDR3aa: CASSLGSMGAYGYTF
CDR3nt: TGTGCCAGCAGCTTGGGATCGATGGGGGCCTATGGCTACACCTTC

d_gene: -
v_gene: TRBV21-1
abundance: few
j_gene: TRBJ2-2
CDR3aa: CASSKVEGANSTGELFF
CDR3nt: TGTGCCAGCAGCAAAGTTGAGGGAGCGAACTCGACCGGGGAGCTGTTTTTT

d_gene: -
v_gene: TRBV19
abundance: -
j_gene: TRBJ1-2
CDR3aa: CASSNGYGYTF
CDR3nt: TGTGCCAGTAGTAACGGGTATGGCTACACCTTC

d_gene: -
v_gene: TRBV6-5
abundance: few
j_gene: TRBJ1-5
CDR3aa: CASRQGGSNQPQHF
CDR3nt: TGTGCCAGCAGACAGGGAGGGAGCAATCAGCCCCAGCATTTT

d_gene: -
v_gene: TRBV19
abundance: few
j_gene: TRBJ1-5
CDR3aa: CASSIVAGISQPQHF
CDR3nt: TGTGCCAGTAGTATAGTGGCAGGGATAAGCCAGCCCCAGCATTTT

d_gene: TRBD2
v_gene: TRBV6-6
abundance: few
j_gene: TRBJ2-7
CDR3aa: CASIAGDGYEQYF
CDR3nt: TGTGCCAGCATAGCGGGAGACGGGTACGAGCAGTACTTC

d_gene: -
v_gene: TRBV7-2
abundance: few
j_gene: TRBJ2-1
CDR3aa: CASSLFSDNEQFF
CDR3nt: TGTGCCAGCAGCTTATTTTCGGACAATGAGCAGTTCTTC

d_gene: TRBD2
v_gene: TRBV19
abundance: many
j_gene: TRBJ2-3
CDR3aa: CASSRRLAGTTDTQYF
CDR3nt: TGTGCCAGTAGTAGGAGGCTAGCGGGTACCACAGATACGCAGTATTTT

d_gene: TRBD2
v_gene: TRBV29-1
abundance: many
j_gene: TRBJ2-3
CDR3aa: CSVEDRHGLAGEGGTQYF
CDR3nt: TGCAGCGTTGAGGACCGACACGGACTAGCGGGAGAAGGTGGTACGCAGTATTTT

d_gene: TRBD2
v_gene: TRBV5-1
abundance: few
j_gene: TRBJ2-5
CDR3aa: CASSASGAQETQYF
CDR3nt: TGCGCCAGCAGCGCTAGCGGGGCCCAAGAGACCCAGTACTTC

d_gene: TRBD1
v_gene: TRBV9
abundance: -
j_gene: TRBJ2-7
CDR3aa: CASSLRQGPYEQYF
CDR3nt: TGTGCCAGCAGCTTGCGACAGGGACCCTACGAGCAGTACTTC

d_gene: TRBD1
v_gene: TRBV2
abundance: -
j_gene: TRBJ1-5
CDR3aa: CASSRRTGPSNQPQHF
CDR3nt: TGTGCCAGCAGTCGAAGGACAGGGCCATCTAATCAGCCCCAGCATTTT

d_gene: -
v_gene: TRBV7-2
abundance: -
j_gene: TRBJ2-6
CDR3aa: CASSLYQSGANVLTF
CDR3nt: TGTGCCAGCAGCTTATATCAGTCTGGGGCCAACGTCCTGACTTTC

d_gene: TRBD1
v_gene: TRBV27
abundance: -
j_gene: TRBJ2-6
CDR3aa: CASSRQQGGGGLVTGANVLTF
CDR3nt: TGTGCCAGCAGTCGTCAACAAGGGGGCGGAGGACTGGTGACTGGGGCCAACGTCCTGACTTTC